Each of the 27 T cell receptor beta chains below was sequenced from the same sample in a study of cytomegalovirus exposure and HLA in healthy donors. In the PCR, 60 Vbeta and 13 Jbeta primers were used. Profiled with immunoSEQ multiplex PCR; TCRdb holds only in-frame clones, not every one. Among 120,000 to 150,000 clones listed, over 70% were seen once. Specimen: PBMCs. Receptor source: a woman in her thirties or forties in good health and CMV-seropositive.

The genes are TRBV19 and TRBJ1-5; weak D call: TRBD1 (6 bases). With 6 bases removed from V and 0 bases from J, the gap between germline ends came to 12 bases. This CDR3 has 15 residues. Germline loops: CDR1 LNHDA, CDR2 SQIVND (reference sequence). CDR3 region: CASRTTGYSNQPQHF. In DNA, the CDR3 is TGTGCCAGTAGGACCACAGGGTATAGCAATCAGCCCCAGCATTTT.

DNA for the CDR3: TGTGCCAGCAGTGAATTTCGCGGGGGGAACACCGGGGAGCTGTTTTTT. As protein: CASSEFRGGNTGELFF. This chain links TRBV2 with TRBJ2-2, with 7 bases fitting TRBD2. The CDR3 loop spans 16 amino acids. The ends lost 2 bases at V and 1 base at J; junction bases unmatched: 4. Germline V gene lookup returns CDR1 SNHLY and CDR2 FYNNEI.

As regards this clone: Mismatch with germline at one junction end may stem from a read error. The chain recombines TRBV30 with TRBJ1-5, with D possibly being TRBD1 (6 bases). Germline loops: CDR1 GTSNPN, CDR2 SVGIG (reference sequence). The CDR3 has 16 amino acids. The CDR3: CAWSVGATRGNRPQHF. CDR3 DNA sequence: TGTGCCTGGAGTGTGGGGGCCACGAGGGGTAATCGGCCCCAGCATTTT.

The chain couples TRBV5-6 to TRBJ2-3; 8 bases line up with TRBD1. This CDR3 is built from 14 residues. V lost 0 bases and J lost 7; bases outside the gene matches: 4. Germline V gene sequence: CDR1 SGHDT, CDR2 YYEEEE. The DNA for the CDR3 is TGTGCCAGCAGCTTGGACAGGGGGGTTTATACGCAGTATTTT. Protein sequence: CASSLDRGVYTQYF.

The CDR3 DNA is TGTGCCAGCAGACGGACAGGGGTGTACGAGCAGTACTTC. It is translated as CASRRTGVYEQYF. V and J are TRBV5-6 and TRBJ2-7, with 9 nucleotides matching TRBD1. The CDR3 has 13 residues. V shed 5 bases and J 4 bases; nucleotides not matched to a gene: 4. Germline values: CDR1 SGHDT, CDR2 YYEEEE.

The rearrangement joins TRBV29-1 to TRBJ2-1; D gene ambiguous. V dropped 4 bases and J dropped 0 bases, with 10 bases sitting between them. The CDR3 spans 14 residues. Germline V CDR1 and CDR2: SQVTM, ANQGSEA. Written as DNA, the CDR3 is TGCAGCGTTGCGCCGGTACTCTCCTACAATGAGCAGTTCTTC. It codes for CSVAPVLSYNEQFF.

In this sample, this clone turned up a few times. The J gene is TRBJ2-7, the V gene TRBV28; D perhaps matches TRBD1 (6 bases). The CDR3 totals 13 residues. V was trimmed by 2 bases and J by 8 bases, leaving 13 bases between them. Germline V gives CDR1 MDHEN, CDR2 SYDVKM. The CDR3 loop reads CASSLHTQGKQYF. The CDR3 region has the DNA TGTGCCAGCAGTTTACATACACAGGGAAAGCAGTACTTC.

The genes are TRBV7-9 and TRBJ1-5; TRBD1 might be the D (5 bases). Per germline, CDR1 SEHNR and CDR2 FQNEAQ (reference sequence). The ends were cut back, 5 bases at V and 3 bases at J, with 8 bases in the middle. This CDR3 comprises 13 residues. The CDR3 sequence: CASSGHNNQPQHF. The CDR3 DNA sequence: TGTGCCAGCAGCGGACATAACAATCAGCCCCAGCATTTT.

The chain couples TRBV4-2 to TRBJ1-1; 11 nucleotides match TRBD1. From germline, CDR1 is LGHNA and CDR2 YNFKEQ. Trimming at V came to 0 bases and at J to 7 bases, leaving 13 bases not matched to a gene. This CDR3 region has 18 residues. The CDR3 sequence: CASSQDLAPRDRGSEAFF. Here the CDR3 DNA reads TGTGCCAGCAGCCAAGATCTGGCCCCTCGGGACAGGGGGAGTGAAGCTTTCTTT.

The chain couples TRBV4-1 to TRBJ2-2; perhaps TRBD1 as D (5 bases). The CDR3 extends over 14 amino acids. Germline V gene sequence: CDR1 MGHRA, CDR2 YSYEKL. The V and J ends lost 8 bases and 4 bases respectively, with 14 bases between them. CDR3 nucleotide sequence: TGCGCCAGCCGTCCTCGGACAACCACCGGGGAGCTGTTTTTT. It codes for CASRPRTTTGELFF.

Regarding this clone: An end of the junction differs from the germline gene, which may be a read error. The genes are TRBV7-9 and TRBJ1-2; 8 bases line up with TRBD1. The CDR3 spans 17 residues. In germline, CDR1 is SEHNR, CDR2 FQNEAQ (reference sequence). DNA of the CDR3: TGTTCCAGCACCATTCTGGAACGGACACAGGGGGGGGACGGCTACACCTTC. Its protein product is CSSTILERTQGGDGYTF.

The chain recombines TRBV5-4 with TRBJ2-1; 7 positions agree with TRBD1. The V segment lost 0 bases and the J segment 2 bases; nucleotides outside the gene matches: 2. The CDR3 totals 15 residues. Germline V gives CDR1 SGHNT, CDR2 YYREEE (reference sequence). As DNA, the CDR3 is TGTGCCAGCAGCTTGGCCCAGGGGGCCTACAATGAGCAGTTCTTC. This encodes CASSLAQGAYNEQFF.

This clone has just a few counts. The J gene is TRBJ2-1, the V gene TRBV2; D is perhaps TRBD1 (6 bases). Germline V lookup: CDR1 SNHLY, CDR2 FYNNEI. V lost 5 bases, J lost 6 bases, and 23 bases lay in between. The CDR3 is 17 residues long. CDR3 sequence (DNA): TGTGCCAGCAGTCGGTCAGCCGTGACAGGATTCGGCAATGAGCAGTTCTTC. As protein: CASSRSAVTGFGNEQFF.

The chain links TRBV11-2 to TRBJ1-2; 7 nucleotides line up with TRBD1. The CDR3 length is 15 residues. Trimming at V came to 4 bases and at J to 8 bases, leaving 13 bases not matched to a gene. Germline lookup yields CDR1 SGHAT and CDR2 FQNNGV. The CDR3 loop reads CASSSDRAHFGGYTF. The CDR3 region has the DNA TGTGCCAGCAGCTCCGACAGGGCTCATTTTGGGGGCTACACCTTC.

The chain is built from TRBV12-5 and TRBJ1-1; D call uncertain. Germline V gene data show CDR1 as LGHNT and CDR2 as FRNRAP. V lost 3 bases, J lost 5 bases, and 13 bases lay in between. The CDR3 runs to 14 residues. The DNA for the CDR3 is TGTGCTAGTGGTTTATCTCCGGGAGGGACTGAAGCTTTCTTT. Translating gives CASGLSPGGTEAFF.

A single count supports this clone. The junction departs from the called germline gene at one end, perhaps through a read error. V and J are TRBV10-1 and TRBJ1-3; no firm D call. The CDR3 has 13 residues. CDR1 and CDR2 (germline): WNHNN, SYGVQD (reference sequence). CDR3 nucleotides: TGCGCCAGCAGTCGGAGTCCTGGAAGCACCATATATTTT. This encodes CASSRSPGSTIYF.

The rearrangement joins TRBV16 to TRBJ2-7, with D possibly matching TRBD1 (5 bases). The CDR3 length is 14 residues. V lost 2 bases, J lost 4 bases, and 12 bases lay in between. Germline V gene data show CDR1 as KGHSY and CDR2 as FQNENV. Here the CDR3 reads CASSQHLRGYEQYF. In DNA form, the CDR3 reads TGTGCCAGCAGCCAACATCTAAGGGGTTACGAGCAGTACTTC.

In this sample, this clone turned up a few times. The rearrangement uses TRBV7-9 and TRBJ1-2; the D gene is possibly TRBD1 (6 bases). The CDR3 is made up of 15 amino acids. V was pared by 3 bases and J by 4 bases, with 15 bases between. Germline V CDR1 and CDR2: SEHNR, FQNEAQ (reference sequence). CDR3: CASSLGAGAVYGYTF. The DNA for the CDR3 is TGTGCCAGCAGCTTGGGGGCAGGGGCCGTCTATGGCTACACCTTC. The complete variable domain, with remaining parts taken from reference TRBV7-9 and TRBJ1-2, reads DTGVSQNPRHKITKRGQNVTFRCDPISEHNRLYWYRQTLGQGPEFLTYFQNEAQLEKSRLLSDRFSAERPKGSFSTLEIQRTEQGDSAMYLCASSLGAGAVYGYTFGSGTRLTVV.

The gene calls are TRBV29-1 and TRBJ2-2; TRBD2 matches 10 bases. The trim removed 7 bases at V and 4 bases at J, leaving 3 bases unmatched. Germline CDR1 is SQVTM and CDR2 is ANQGSEA. This CDR3 comprises 13 residues. The CDR3 DNA reads as TGCAGCGGGAGGACTAGCGGCACCGGGGAGCTGTTTTTT. Translation: CSGRTSGTGELFF.

The V gene is TRBV18, the J gene TRBJ1-1, with TRBD1 as a possible D gene (6 bases). CDR1 is KGHSH, CDR2 LQKENI, per germline. The CDR3 has 15 residues. The germline V and J ends were trimmed by 4 bases and 5 bases, with 17 bases remaining between them. The CDR3 sequence is CASSRSGGGETEAFF. The CDR3 DNA follows: TGTGCCAGCTCACGATCGGGGGGCGGAGAGACTGAAGCTTTCTTT.

The V call is TRBV19, the J call TRBJ1-1; the match to TRBD1 covers 7 bases. Looked up from germline, CDR1 is LNHDA and CDR2 is SQIVND (reference sequence). V was pared by 3 bases and J by 4 bases, with 2 bases of the junction left unmatched. CDR3 size: 13 residues. CDR3 sequence (DNA): TGTGCCAGTAGTATCGGGACAGTCACTGAAGCTTTCTTT. It translates to CASSIGTVTEAFF.

J is TRBJ2-3 and V is TRBV7-6, with D perhaps matching TRBD1 (6 bases). V lost 5 bases, J lost 7 bases, and 10 bases lay in between. Per the germline V gene, CDR1 is SGHVS and CDR2 is FNYEAQ. There are 12 residues in the CDR3. The CDR3 spells CASSPDSNTQYF. For the CDR3, the DNA is TGTGCCAGCAGCCCGGACAGCAATACGCAGTATTTT.

This clone was picked up one time. V gene TRBV29-1 combines with J gene TRBJ2-5, with 7 bases aligning to TRBD2. With V trimmed by 6 bases and J by 1 base, 5 bases remained unmatched. The CDR3 is 13 residues long. CDR1 is SQVTM and CDR2 is ANQGSEA in the germline V gene. This chain's CDR3 is CSVNGLGQETQYF. The CDR3 nucleotides read TGCAGCGTGAACGGACTAGGCCAAGAGACCCAGTACTTC.

This rearrangement joins TRBV2 to TRBJ2-7; D unclear. This CDR3 contains 15 residues. V was clipped by 3 bases and J by 5 bases, with 17 bases between them. Germline lookup yields CDR1 SNHLY and CDR2 FYNNEI. CDR3 sequence (DNA): TGTGCCAGCAGTGATGTGAAGACTTTTAGAAACGAGCAGTACTTC. Translated, it gives CASSDVKTFRNEQYF.

The rearrangement links TRBV5-1 to TRBJ1-1; weak D call: TRBD1 (6 bases). Germline V gene sequence: CDR1 SGHRS, CDR2 YFSETQ. The CDR3 length is 15 residues. Trimming removed 1 base at V and 1 base at J, with 11 bases between. The CDR3 sequence is CASSLNTGPNTEAFF. The CDR3 bases are TGCGCCAGCAGCTTGAATACAGGGCCGAACACTGAAGCTTTCTTT.

This clone was counted only a few times. The chain links TRBV25-1 to TRBJ1-2; 8 positions agree with TRBD1. CDR3 length equals 13 residues. Trimming removed 2 bases from V and 7 bases from J; junction bases left unmatched: 3. Germline values: CDR1 MGHDK, CDR2 SYGVNS. The CDR3 sequence: CASSERTGSGYTF. DNA for the CDR3: TGTGCCAGCAGTGAACGGACAGGGTCTGGCTACACCTTC.

The rearrangement joins TRBV10-3 to TRBJ1-2; TRBD1 aligns across 9 bases. There are 14 residues in the CDR3. V dropped 8 bases and J dropped 7; count of bases not matched to a gene: 11. Germline V CDR1 and CDR2: ENHRY, SYGVKD. The CDR3 here is CAIGDNRGLGGYTF. In nucleotides, the CDR3 is TGTGCCATCGGCGATAACAGGGGGCTCGGTGGCTACACCTTC.